This T cell receptor (beta chain) emerged from a study of cytomegalovirus exposure and HLA in healthy donors. General study results and limits: Specificity of a few CMV-associated chains for CMV antigens was verified in vitro. While the bulk of TCR sequences proved rare, some public TCRs turned up in many donors.

PCR amplification relied on 60 Vbeta primers (plus 13 Jbeta primers). The data were produced by immunoSEQ multiplex PCR, yet TCRdb's version contains in-frame clones alone and is incomplete. Found here are about 210,000 clones, roughly 80% of them singletons; the top ten hold about 0.37%. Details on this clone: Antigen unknown.

The CDR3 is made up of 14 amino acids. Germline CDR1 reads SNHLY; CDR2 reads FYNNEI. V was trimmed by 3 bases and J by 0 bases, leaving 6 bases between them. Healthy bone marrow donors supplied every sample. Unrecorded immune exposure was likely among donors, who were nominally healthy when sampled. This sequence was found in a male donor in good health and CMV-seropositive. Specimen: PBMCs. The chain employs TRBV2 and TRBJ1-3; no clear D gene. The DNA of the CDR3 is TGTGCCAGCAGTGATGTCAGCTCTGGAAACACCATATATTTT. Translation: CASSDVSSGNTIYF.